Included here is one T cell receptor (beta chain) sequence, with context. What it binds is not known. PCR was performed using 60 Vbeta and 13 Jbeta primers. As processed by the authors: Around 10 million of the about 80 million unique TCR beta chains counted in a later analysis were shared. The table came from immunoSEQ multiplex PCR; TCRdb's copy has only in-frame clones and leaves some out. V, J and clone size were drawn from that table, and D and trimming were deduced from the DNA. The table lists around 170,000 clones, over 75% of them singletons, with about 2.4% in the top ten. V shed 4 bases, J shed 9 bases, and the junction held 6 bases outside the gene matches. The germline gives CDR1 SGHRS, CDR2 YFSETQ. CDR3 size: 14 residues. This specimen belongs to a study of cytomegalovirus exposure and HLA in healthy donors. Looking at the study overall: Genotyping showed approximately 81% of hundreds of donors falling in the Caucasian-associated ancestry cluster. Study findings and constraints: A link between a missense DCLRE1C variant and TCR beta V- and J-gene trimming emerged from a later analysis. TCR beta chains associated with HLA were, in a later analysis, more clonally expanded than equally common others.

The chain has TRBV5-1 and TRBJ2-1; 11 bases line up with TRBD2. What was sequenced was PBMCs. The clonotype comes from a man aged 60-69 years in good health and CMV-seronegative. This CDR3 is CASSPGLAGSEQFF. CDR3 bases: TGCGCCAGCAGCCCAGGACTAGCGGGTAGTGAGCAGTTCTTC.